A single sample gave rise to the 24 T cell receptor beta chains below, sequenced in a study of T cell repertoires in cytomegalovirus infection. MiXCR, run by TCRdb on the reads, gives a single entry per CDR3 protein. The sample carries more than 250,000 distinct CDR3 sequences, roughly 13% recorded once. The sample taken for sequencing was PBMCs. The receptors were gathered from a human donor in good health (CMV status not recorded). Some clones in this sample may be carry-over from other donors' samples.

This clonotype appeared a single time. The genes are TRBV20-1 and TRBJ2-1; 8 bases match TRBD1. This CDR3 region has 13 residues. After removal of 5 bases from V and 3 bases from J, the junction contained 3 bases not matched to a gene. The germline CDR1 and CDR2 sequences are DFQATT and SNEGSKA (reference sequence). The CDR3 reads CSAPGQVYNEQFF. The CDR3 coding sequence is TGCAGTGCTCCGGGACAGGTCTACAATGAGCAGTTCTTC.

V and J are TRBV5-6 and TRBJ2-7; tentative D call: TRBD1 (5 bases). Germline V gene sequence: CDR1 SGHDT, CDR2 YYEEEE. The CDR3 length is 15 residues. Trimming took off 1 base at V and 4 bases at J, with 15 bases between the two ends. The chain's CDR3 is CASSLPARGLYEQYF. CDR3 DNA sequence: TGTGCCAGCAGCTTGCCGGCTAGGGGATTATACGAGCAGTACTTC.

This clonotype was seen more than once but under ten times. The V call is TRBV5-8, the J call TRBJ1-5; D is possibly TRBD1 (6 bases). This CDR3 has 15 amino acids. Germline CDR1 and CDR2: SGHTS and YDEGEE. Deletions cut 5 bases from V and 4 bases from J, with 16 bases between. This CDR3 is CASSFPGVWNQPQHF. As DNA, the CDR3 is TGTGCCAGCAGTTTCCCAGGGGTCTGGAATCAGCCCCAGCATTTT. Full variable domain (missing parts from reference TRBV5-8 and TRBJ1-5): EAGVTQSPTHLIKTRGQQATLRCSPISGHTSVYWYQQALGLGLQFLLWYDEGEERNRGNFPPRFSGRQFPNYSSELNVNALELEDSALYLCASSFPGVWNQPQHFGDGTRLSIL.

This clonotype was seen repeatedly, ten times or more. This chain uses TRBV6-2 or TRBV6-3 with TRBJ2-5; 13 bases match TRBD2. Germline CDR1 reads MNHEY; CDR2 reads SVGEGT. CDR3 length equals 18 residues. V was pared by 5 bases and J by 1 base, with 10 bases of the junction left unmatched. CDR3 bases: TGTGCCAGCAGTAGCGCCCTGGGACTAGCGGGGCTCCAAGAGACCCAGTACTTC. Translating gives CASSSALGLAGLQETQYF.

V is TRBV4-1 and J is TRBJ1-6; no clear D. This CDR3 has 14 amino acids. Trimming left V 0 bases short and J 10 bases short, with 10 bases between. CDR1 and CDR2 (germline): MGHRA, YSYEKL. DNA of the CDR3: TGCGCCAGCAGCCAAGATCGGAGCGTCTCACCCCTCCACTTT. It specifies CASSQDRSVSPLHF.

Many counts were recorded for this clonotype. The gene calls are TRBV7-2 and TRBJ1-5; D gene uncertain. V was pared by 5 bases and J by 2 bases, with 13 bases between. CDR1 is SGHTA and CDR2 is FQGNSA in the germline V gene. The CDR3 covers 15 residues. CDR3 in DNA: TGTGCCAGCAGCAAAGCCCAGGTCGGCAATCAGCCCCAGCATTTT. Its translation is CASSKAQVGNQPQHF.

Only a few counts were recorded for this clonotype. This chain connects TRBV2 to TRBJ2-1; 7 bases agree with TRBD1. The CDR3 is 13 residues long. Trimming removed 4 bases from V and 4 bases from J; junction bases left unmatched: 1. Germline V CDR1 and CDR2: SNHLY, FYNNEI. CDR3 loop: CASSGDSYNEQFF. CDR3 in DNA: TGTGCCAGCAGTGGGGACAGTTACAATGAGCAGTTCTTC.

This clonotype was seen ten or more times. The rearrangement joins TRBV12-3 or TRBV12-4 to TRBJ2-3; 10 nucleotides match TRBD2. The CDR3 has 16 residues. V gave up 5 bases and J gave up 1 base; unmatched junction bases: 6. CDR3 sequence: CASSPTSGERTDTQYF. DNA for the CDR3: TGTGCCAGCAGTCCAACTAGCGGGGAACGCACAGATACGCAGTATTTT.

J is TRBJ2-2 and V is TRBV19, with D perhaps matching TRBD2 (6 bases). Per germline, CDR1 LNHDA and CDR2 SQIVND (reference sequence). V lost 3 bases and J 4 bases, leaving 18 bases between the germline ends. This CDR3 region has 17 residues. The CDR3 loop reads CASSIFLSGASTGELFF. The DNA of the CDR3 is TGTGCCAGTAGTATTTTTTTATCGGGAGCAAGCACCGGGGAGCTGTTTTTT.

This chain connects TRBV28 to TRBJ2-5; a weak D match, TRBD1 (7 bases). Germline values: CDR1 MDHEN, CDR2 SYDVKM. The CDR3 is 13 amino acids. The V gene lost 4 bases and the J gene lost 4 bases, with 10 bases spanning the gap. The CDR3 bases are TGTGCCAGCAGTTCAGGGGGAGGAGAGACCCAGTACTTC. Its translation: CASSSGGGETQYF.

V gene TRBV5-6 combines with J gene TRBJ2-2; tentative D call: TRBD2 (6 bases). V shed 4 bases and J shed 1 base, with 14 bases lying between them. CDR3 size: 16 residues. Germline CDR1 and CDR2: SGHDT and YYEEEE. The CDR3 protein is CASSPSPTRNTGELFF. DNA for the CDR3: TGTGCCAGCAGCCCCTCTCCGACTAGGAACACCGGGGAGCTGTTTTTT.

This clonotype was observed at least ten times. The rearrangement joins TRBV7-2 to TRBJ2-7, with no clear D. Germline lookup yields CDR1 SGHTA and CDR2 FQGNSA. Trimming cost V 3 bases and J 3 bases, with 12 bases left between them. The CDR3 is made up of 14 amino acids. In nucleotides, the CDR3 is TGTGCCAGCAGCTTTTTCGTAGGATACTACGAGCAGTACTTC. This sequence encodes CASSFFVGYYEQYF.

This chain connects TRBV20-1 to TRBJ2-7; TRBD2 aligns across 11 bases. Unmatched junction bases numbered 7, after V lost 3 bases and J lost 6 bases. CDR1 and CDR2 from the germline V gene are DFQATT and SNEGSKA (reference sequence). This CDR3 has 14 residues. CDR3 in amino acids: CSASPTSGRSEQYF. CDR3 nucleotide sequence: TGCAGTGCTAGCCCCACTAGCGGGAGAAGCGAGCAGTACTTC.

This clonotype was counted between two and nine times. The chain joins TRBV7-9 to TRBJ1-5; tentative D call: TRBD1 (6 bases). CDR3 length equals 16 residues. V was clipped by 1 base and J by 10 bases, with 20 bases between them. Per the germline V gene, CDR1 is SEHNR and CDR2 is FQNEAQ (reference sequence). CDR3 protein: CASSLDLGQGQEPQHF. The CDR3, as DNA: TGTGCCAGCAGCTTAGACCTGGGGCAGGGACAAGAACCCCAGCATTTT. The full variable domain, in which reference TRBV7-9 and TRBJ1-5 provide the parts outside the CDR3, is DTGVSQNPRHKITKRGQNVTFRCDPISEHNRLYWYRQTLGQGPEFLTYFQNEAQLEKSRLLSDRFSAERPKGSFSTLEIQRTEQGDSAMYLCASSLDLGQGQEPQHFGDGTRLSIL.

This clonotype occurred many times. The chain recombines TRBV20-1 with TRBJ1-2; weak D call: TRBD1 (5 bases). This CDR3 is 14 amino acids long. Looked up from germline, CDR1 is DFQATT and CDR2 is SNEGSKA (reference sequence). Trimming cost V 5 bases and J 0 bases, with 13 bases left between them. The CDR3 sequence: CSADQGASNYGYTF. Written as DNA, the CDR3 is TGCAGTGCTGATCAGGGCGCCTCTAACTATGGCTACACCTTC.

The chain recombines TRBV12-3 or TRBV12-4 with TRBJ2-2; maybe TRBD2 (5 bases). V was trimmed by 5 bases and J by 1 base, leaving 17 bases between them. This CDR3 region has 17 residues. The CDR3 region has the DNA TGTGCCAGCAGTCCACACCAAGCGGAGGTGAACACCGGGGAGCTGTTTTTT. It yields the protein CASSPHQAEVNTGELFF.

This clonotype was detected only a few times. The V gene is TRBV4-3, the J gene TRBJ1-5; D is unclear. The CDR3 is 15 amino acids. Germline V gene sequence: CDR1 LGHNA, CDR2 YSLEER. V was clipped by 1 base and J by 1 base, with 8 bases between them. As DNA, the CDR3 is TGCGCCAGCAGCCAAGCCCCGGACAGCAATCAGCCCCAGCATTTT. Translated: CASSQAPDSNQPQHF.

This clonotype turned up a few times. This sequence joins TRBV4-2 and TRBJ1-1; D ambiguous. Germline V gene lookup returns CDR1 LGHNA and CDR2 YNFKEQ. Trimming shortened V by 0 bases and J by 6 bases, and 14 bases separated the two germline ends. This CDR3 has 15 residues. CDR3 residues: CASSQDLTRAPEAFF. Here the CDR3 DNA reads TGTGCCAGCAGCCAAGATTTAACCCGGGCCCCTGAAGCTTTCTTT.

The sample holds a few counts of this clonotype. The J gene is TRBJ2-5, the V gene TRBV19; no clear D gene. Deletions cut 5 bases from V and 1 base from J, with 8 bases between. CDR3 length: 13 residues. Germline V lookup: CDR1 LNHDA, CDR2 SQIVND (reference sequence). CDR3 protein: CASSATRQETQYF. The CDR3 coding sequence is TGTGCCAGTAGTGCGACCCGCCAAGAGACCCAGTACTTC.

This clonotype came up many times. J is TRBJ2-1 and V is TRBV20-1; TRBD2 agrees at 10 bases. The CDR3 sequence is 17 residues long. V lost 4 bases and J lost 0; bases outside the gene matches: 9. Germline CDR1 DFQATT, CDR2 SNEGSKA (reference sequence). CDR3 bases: TGCAGTGCTATGGTCTCTAGCGGGGGTCTCTCCTACAATGAGCAGTTCTTC. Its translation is CSAMVSSGGLSYNEQFF.

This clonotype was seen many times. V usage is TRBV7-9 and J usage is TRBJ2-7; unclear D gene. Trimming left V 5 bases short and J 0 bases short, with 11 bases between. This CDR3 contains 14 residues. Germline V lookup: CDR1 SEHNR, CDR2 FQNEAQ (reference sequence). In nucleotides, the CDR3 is TGTGCCAGCAGCAATTCCAGTAGCTCCTACGAGCAGTACTTC. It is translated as CASSNSSSSYEQYF.

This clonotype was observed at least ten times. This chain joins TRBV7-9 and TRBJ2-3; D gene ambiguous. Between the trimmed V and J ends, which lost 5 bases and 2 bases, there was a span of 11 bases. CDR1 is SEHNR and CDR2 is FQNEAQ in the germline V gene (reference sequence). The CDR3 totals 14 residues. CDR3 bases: TGTGCCAGCAGCCCTAGTAGGAACACAGATACGCAGTATTTT. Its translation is CASSPSRNTDTQYF. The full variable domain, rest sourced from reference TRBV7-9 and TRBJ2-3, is DTGVSQNPRHKITKRGQNVTFRCDPISEHNRLYWYRQTLGQGPEFLTYFQNEAQLEKSRLLSDRFSAERPKGSFSTLEIQRTEQGDSAMYLCASSPSRNTDTQYFGPGTRLTVL.

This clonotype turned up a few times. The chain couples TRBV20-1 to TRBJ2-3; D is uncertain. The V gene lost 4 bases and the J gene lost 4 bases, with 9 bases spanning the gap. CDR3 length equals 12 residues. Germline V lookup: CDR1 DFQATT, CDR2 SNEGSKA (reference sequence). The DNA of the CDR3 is TGCAGTGCTATTCACAGCCCAGATACGCAGTATTTT. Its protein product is CSAIHSPDTQYF.

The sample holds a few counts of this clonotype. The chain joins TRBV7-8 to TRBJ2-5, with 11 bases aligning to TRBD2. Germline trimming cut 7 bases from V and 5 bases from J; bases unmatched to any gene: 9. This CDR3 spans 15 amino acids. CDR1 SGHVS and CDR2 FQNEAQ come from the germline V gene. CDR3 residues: CASNPLAGGGETQYF. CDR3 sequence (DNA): TGTGCCAGCAACCCCTTAGCGGGAGGGGGGGAGACCCAGTACTTC.